Presented here are 30 T cell receptor beta chains from one specimen sequenced in a study of regulatory T cells in long-lasting Graves disease. Sequencing libraries for TCR beta were prepared with iRepertoire HTBI primers and Arm-PCR of CDR3 regions. TCRdb processed the multiplex PCR reads anew with MiXCR; each CDR3 protein has one entry. Altogether roughly 380,000 distinct CDR3 sequences are present, over 15% being singletons, with the ten largest covering 30%. The time point: newly diagnosed GD, antithyroid drugs for less than 3 months. PBMCs provided the RNA from which the TCR library was made. This same sample was also part of a study on T cells in Graves' hyperthyroidism and ophthalmopathy.

The material was peripheral blood mononuclear cells (PBMCs), obtained at new diagnosis, from a patient treated with antithyroid drugs. The receptor source for this set is a middle-aged man with Graves disease.

CDR3 residues: CSARDRKRGLTDTQYF. Written as DNA, the CDR3 is TGCAGTGCTAGAGATCGGAAGCGGGGGCTCACAGATACGCAGTATTTT. V and J are TRBV20-1 and TRBJ2-3; TRBD2 agrees at 8 bases. With V trimmed by 0 bases and J by 2 bases, 7 bases remained unmatched. The germline gives CDR1 DFQATT, CDR2 SNEGSKA (reference sequence). CDR3 length: 16 residues.

CDR3 protein: CASRAPGTDTQYF. CDR3 nucleotide sequence: TGTGCCAGCAGGGCCCCCGGCACAGATACGCAGTATTTT. The J gene is TRBJ2-3, the V gene TRBV6-2 or TRBV6-3; D gene unclear. Germline V gene sequence: CDR1 MNHEY, CDR2 SVGEGT. The CDR3 runs 13 residues. The ends were cut back, 6 bases at V and 1 base at J, with 8 bases in the middle.

V usage is TRBV13 and J usage is TRBJ2-6; D is perhaps TRBD1 or TRBD2 (5 bases each). The CDR3 loop spans 18 amino acids. Germline V gives CDR1 PRHDT, CDR2 FYEKMQ (reference sequence). Trimming cost V 0 bases and J 0 bases, with 12 bases left between them. In DNA form, the CDR3 reads TGTGCCAGCAGCTTAGGTTCCACCGGGGCCTCTGGGGCCAACGTCCTGACTTTC. It yields the protein CASSLGSTGASGANVLTF.

V gene TRBV6-1 combines with J gene TRBJ1-2; the D gene is possibly TRBD1 (5 bases). Germline CDR1 and CDR2: MNHNS and SASEGT. The V gene lost 6 bases and the J gene lost 6 bases, with 17 bases spanning the gap. The CDR3 is 14 residues long. As DNA, the CDR3 is TGTGCCAGCAGCCGCCTCGGGGGGTACCATGGCTACACCTTC. This gives the protein CASSRLGGYHGYTF.

The sample holds one count of this clonotype. V is TRBV20-1 and J is TRBJ1-2; D is unresolved. The CDR3 covers 12 residues. Germline loops: CDR1 DFQATT, CDR2 SNEGSKA (reference sequence). V dropped 7 bases and J dropped 8 bases, with 17 bases sitting between them. CDR3 in amino acids: CSVPGRDNGYTF. DNA of the CDR3: TGCAGTGTCCCAGGACGGGATAACGGCTACACCTTC.

V and J are TRBV5-1 and TRBJ1-5, with 8 bases aligning to TRBD1. This CDR3 region has 18 residues. J lost 0 bases, V lost 4 bases, and 12 bases had no gene match. Germline V gene data show CDR1 as SGHRS and CDR2 as YFSETQ. CDR3 nucleotide sequence: TGCGCCAGCAGCCCCGGGACAGGAGCCTTCTATAGCAATCAGCCCCAGCATTTT. Translating it yields CASSPGTGAFYSNQPQHF. The full variable domain, rest sourced from reference TRBV5-1 and TRBJ1-5, is KAGVTQTPRYLIKTRGQQVTLSCSPISGHRSVSWYQQTPGQGLQFLFEYFSETQRNKGNFPGRFSGRQFSNSRSEMNVSTLELGDSALYLCASSPGTGAFYSNQPQHFGDGTRLSIL.

The table lists this clonotype with many counts. The J gene is TRBJ2-7, the V gene TRBV7-2, with D unresolved. V lost 5 bases and J lost 6, with 11 bases in between. The CDR3 is made up of 12 amino acids. In germline, CDR1 is SGHTA, CDR2 FQGNSA. In DNA form, the CDR3 reads TGTGCCAGCAGCGAGCGTCTCGGCGAGCAGTACTTC. Translating gives CASSERLGEQYF.

This clonotype was observed many times. The chain carries TRBV30 and TRBJ1-5, with D possibly matching TRBD1 (6 bases). The CDR3 is made up of 12 amino acids. V lost 4 bases, J lost 9 bases, and 13 bases lay in between. Germline V CDR1 and CDR2: GTSNPN, SVGIG (reference sequence). For the CDR3, the DNA is TGTGCCTGGAAGACAGGCCCAGGGCCCCAGCATTTT. Encoded protein: CAWKTGPGPQHF.

About this clonotype: A read error may be the cause here, since a much bigger clone is one base away. The chain recombines TRBV7-9 with TRBJ2-1; TRBD1 is a possible D gene (6 bases). Germline V CDR1 and CDR2: SEHNR, FQNEAQ (reference sequence). The CDR3 runs 17 residues. V was clipped by 5 bases and J by 10 bases, with 27 bases between them. The CDR3, as DNA: TGTGCCAGCAGCCATCCCTTACAGGGCTCTGGATCCTACGAGCAGTTCTTC. It specifies CASSHPLQGSGSYEQFF.

This clonotype was seen repeatedly, ten times or more. This chain joins TRBV28 and TRBJ1-1; the match to TRBD1 covers 7 bases. V gave up 6 bases and J gave up 0 bases; unmatched junction bases: 7. The CDR3 totals 15 residues. Per the germline V gene, CDR1 is MDHEN and CDR2 is SYDVKM. The CDR3 loop reads CASSPVGGLNTEAFF. CDR3 sequence (DNA): TGTGCCAGCAGCCCCGTAGGGGGCTTGAACACTGAAGCTTTCTTT. Using reference TRBV28 and TRBJ1-1 for the parts outside the CDR3, the full variable domain is DVKVTQSSRYLVKRTGEKVFLECVQDMDHENMFWYRQDPGLGLRLIYFSYDVKMKEKGDIPEGYSVSREKKERFSLILESASTNQTSMYLCASSPVGGLNTEAFFGQGTRLTVV.

This clonotype showed up just a few times. The chain employs TRBV9 and TRBJ2-3; D possibly uses TRBD1 or TRBD2 (5 bases each). The CDR3 extends over 16 amino acids. Trimming stripped 5 bases from V and 1 base from J, with 17 bases between. Germline CDR1 is SGDLS and CDR2 is YYNGEE. This chain's CDR3 is CASSPGPGRGTDTQYF. The CDR3 nucleotides are TGTGCCAGCAGTCCGGGACCCGGCCGGGGCACAGATACGCAGTATTTT.

In its sample, this clonotype was seen many times. The J gene is TRBJ1-6, the V gene TRBV7-2; D is undetermined. The CDR3 is 15 residues long. V shed 5 bases and J shed 7 bases, with 15 bases lying between them. Germline CDR1 SGHTA, CDR2 FQGNSA. The CDR3 coding sequence is TGTGCCAGCAGCCCTCATGGCGTTGGGAATTCACCCCTCCACTTT. This codes for CASSPHGVGNSPLHF. Complete variable domain (other parts from reference TRBV7-2 and TRBJ1-6): GAGVSQSPSNKVTEKGKDVELRCDPISGHTALYWYRQSLGQGLEFLIYFQGNSAPDKSGLPSDRFSAERTGGSVSTLTIQRTQQEDSAVYLCASSPHGVGNSPLHFGNGTRLTVT.

This clonotype appeared many times. This chain joins TRBV7-2 and TRBJ2-3; TRBD1 matches at 8 bases. The ends lost 5 bases at V and 2 bases at J; junction bases unmatched: 6. This CDR3 region has 15 residues. Per germline, CDR1 SGHTA and CDR2 FQGNSA. CDR3 loop: CASSTGQGLTDTQYF. The CDR3 bases are TGTGCCAGCAGCACCGGACAGGGCCTCACAGATACGCAGTATTTT.

The chain employs TRBV6-4 and TRBJ2-2; possibly TRBD2 for D (8 bases). Germline CDR1 MRHNA, CDR2 SNTAGT. The ends were cut back, 7 bases at V and 2 bases at J, with 17 bases in the middle. The CDR3 runs 16 residues. The CDR3 nucleotides are TGTGCCAGCACCCCCGGGGGGGACAGAAACACCGGGGAGCTGTTTTTT. This translates into CASTPGGDRNTGELFF.

DNA for the CDR3: TGTGCCAGCGTATCACGCTTTGGAGAGAGCTCTGGAAACACCATATATTTT. Its translation: CASVSRFGESSGNTIYF. The genes are TRBV6-1 and TRBJ1-3; D ambiguous. The germline CDR1 and CDR2 sequences are MNHNS and SASEGT. Trimming pared 8 bases from V and 0 bases from J, leaving 20 bases between. The CDR3 spans 17 residues.

In this sample, this clonotype turned up many times. The chain has TRBV20-1 and TRBJ1-5; D might be TRBD1 (6 bases). Germline values: CDR1 DFQATT, CDR2 SNEGSKA (reference sequence). The CDR3 totals 16 residues. V shed 2 bases and J shed 6 bases, with 20 bases lying between them. The CDR3 DNA reads as TGCAGTGCTAGAAAGGGAGGGGGGGCAGGTGTTCAGCCCCAGCATTTT. Its protein is CSARKGGGAGVQPQHF.

The chain joins TRBV6-2 or TRBV6-3 to TRBJ2-6; D might be TRBD1 or TRBD2, each matching 5 bases. The germline gives CDR1 MNHEY, CDR2 SVGEGT. V dropped 0 bases and J dropped 0 bases, with 9 bases sitting between them. The CDR3 covers 17 residues. The CDR3 region is CASSYSGRISGANVLTF. CDR3 DNA: TGTGCCAGCAGTTACTCGGGACGGATCTCTGGGGCCAACGTCCTGACTTTC.

The rearrangement joins TRBV4-3 to TRBJ2-7; perhaps TRBD2 as D (6 bases). Trimming took 1 base from V and 5 from J, leaving 15 bases between them. Germline V gene data show CDR1 as LGHNA and CDR2 as YSLEER. CDR3 length equals 15 residues. For the CDR3, the DNA is TGCGCCAGCAGCCAAGGACGGAGGAGGGTCGACGAGCAGTACTTC. The encoded protein is CASSQGRRRVDEQYF.

This clonotype has ten or more counts. The chain uses TRBV28 and TRBJ2-7, with D possibly called TRBD1 or TRBD2 (5 bases each). There are 18 residues in the CDR3. The V gene lost 3 bases and the J gene lost 2 bases, with 23 bases spanning the gap. Germline V gives CDR1 MDHEN, CDR2 SYDVKM. Written as DNA, the CDR3 is TGTGCCAGCAGTTTGACAGATTATCGGGTCGGACTGCCCTACGAGCAGTACTTC. This sequence encodes CASSLTDYRVGLPYEQYF. The full variable domain, with the rest looked up from reference TRBV28 and TRBJ2-7, is DVKVTQSSRYLVKRTGEKVFLECVQDMDHENMFWYRQDPGLGLRLIYFSYDVKMKEKGDIPEGYSVSREKKERFSLILESASTNQTSMYLCASSLTDYRVGLPYEQYFGPGTRLTVT.

This clonotype appeared a few times. The chain recombines TRBV20-1 with TRBJ1-6; maybe TRBD1 (6 bases). V was trimmed by 5 bases and J by 0 bases, leaving 14 bases between them. The CDR3 contains 16 residues. Per germline, CDR1 DFQATT and CDR2 SNEGSKA (reference sequence). CDR3 bases: TGCAGTGCTCCCGGGGGGGCCCCCTCCTATAATTCACCCCTCCACTTT. This sequence encodes CSAPGGAPSYNSPLHF.

This clonotype occurred many times. The chain joins TRBV30 to TRBJ2-3; D is undetermined. CDR1 and CDR2 from the germline V gene are GTSNPN and SVGIG (reference sequence). CDR3 length: 12 residues. Trimming removed 5 bases at V and 4 bases at J, with 10 bases between. CDR3 DNA sequence: TGTGCCTGGGGATTATCCGCAGATACGCAGTATTTT. Amino acid sequence: CAWGLSADTQYF.

This clonotype occurred many times. The chain has TRBV12-3 or TRBV12-4 and TRBJ1-5, with a tentative D call TRBD1 (6 bases). The CDR3 extends over 17 amino acids. With 5 bases removed from V and 2 bases from J, the gap between germline ends came to 19 bases. This CDR3 is CASSPAGWGGGNQPQHF. The CDR3 DNA is TGTGCCAGCAGTCCTGCCGGTTGGGGGGGCGGCAATCAGCCCCAGCATTTT.

The sample holds many counts of this clonotype. The gene calls are TRBV28 and TRBJ1-2, with a possible D match to TRBD1 (5 bases). CDR3 length equals 14 residues. The V end was cut by 7 bases, the J end by 1 base, with 13 bases between. Germline loops: CDR1 MDHEN, CDR2 SYDVKM. For the CDR3, the DNA is TGTGCCAGCACCCCCGGGGGGATTAACTATGGCTACACCTTC. Protein: CASTPGGINYGYTF.

This clonotype was counted at least ten times. The CDR3 coding sequence is TGTGCCAGCAGCGTGGGGGACGCTCCTAACTATGGCTACACCTTC. It specifies CASSVGDAPNYGYTF. V is TRBV9 and J is TRBJ1-2, with TRBD1 as a possible D gene (5 bases). V was shortened by 2 bases and J by 0 bases, with 11 bases between the two germline ends. Per germline, CDR1 SGDLS and CDR2 YYNGEE. The CDR3 length is 15 residues.

This chain joins TRBV6-9 and TRBJ2-2, with 7 bases fitting TRBD2. Germline values: CDR1 MNHGY, CDR2 SVAAGI. CDR3 length equals 13 residues. V lost 3 bases to trimming and J lost 7 bases; unmatched junction nucleotides: 2. The CDR3 nucleotides read TGTGCCAGCAGTTACGGGAGGAACGGGGAGCTGTTTTTT. It translates to CASSYGRNGELFF.

Comment on this clonotype: This sequence is one base from a far larger clone and is likely a read error. V usage is TRBV28 and J usage is TRBJ1-5; no reliable D call. The CDR3 sequence is 17 residues long. V dropped 5 bases and J dropped 6 bases, with 23 bases sitting between them. In germline, CDR1 is MDHEN, CDR2 SYDVKM. CDR3 bases: TGTGCCAGCAGTACGACTCCAACGCTGACATTCGTTCAGCCCCAGCATTTT. This codes for CASSTTPTLTFVQPQHF.

The CDR3 here is CASSFVQGSGHTF. CDR3 DNA sequence: TGTGCCAGCAGTTTCGTCCAGGGCTCCGGCCACACCTTC. The chain uses TRBV28 and TRBJ1-2, with D possibly being TRBD1 (5 bases). CDR1 MDHEN and CDR2 SYDVKM come from the germline V gene. The CDR3 extends over 13 amino acids. Trimming shortened V by 3 bases and J by 12 bases, and 17 bases separated the two germline ends.

This clonotype was seen only a few times. The CDR3 DNA is TGTGCCAGCAGCTTAGTAGTGGGGAGTTCTGGGGCCAACGTCCTGACTTTC. Translating it yields CASSLVVGSSGANVLTF. The chain uses TRBV7-9 and TRBJ2-6, with D maybe TRBD2 (5 bases). From germline, CDR1 is SEHNR and CDR2 FQNEAQ (reference sequence). There are 17 residues in the CDR3. V lost 1 base to trimming and J lost 1 base, with 11 bases between them. Looking up the rest from reference TRBV7-9 and TRBJ2-6 gives the full variable domain: DTGVSQNPRHKITKRGQNVTFRCDPISEHNRLYWYRQTLGQGPEFLTYFQNEAQLEKSRLLSDRFSAERPKGSFSTLEIQRTEQGDSAMYLCASSLVVGSSGANVLTFGAGSRLTVL.

The chain links TRBV5-1 to TRBJ2-2; no firm D call. The V gene's germline CDR1 is SGHRS and CDR2 YFSETQ. The CDR3 runs to 14 residues. The ends were cut back, 0 bases at V and 5 bases at J, with 8 bases in the middle. The CDR3 here is CASSLVLGTGELFF. CDR3 in DNA: TGCGCCAGCAGCTTGGTCCTAGGAACCGGGGAGCTGTTTTTT.

The rearrangement uses TRBV20-1 and TRBJ2-7; D unresolved. V lost 4 bases to trimming and J lost 4 bases, with 5 bases between them. The length of the CDR3 is 10 residues. CDR1 and CDR2 from the germline V gene are DFQATT and SNEGSKA (reference sequence). CDR3 loop: CSANGYEQYF. The CDR3, as DNA: TGCAGTGCTAACGGATACGAGCAGTACTTC.